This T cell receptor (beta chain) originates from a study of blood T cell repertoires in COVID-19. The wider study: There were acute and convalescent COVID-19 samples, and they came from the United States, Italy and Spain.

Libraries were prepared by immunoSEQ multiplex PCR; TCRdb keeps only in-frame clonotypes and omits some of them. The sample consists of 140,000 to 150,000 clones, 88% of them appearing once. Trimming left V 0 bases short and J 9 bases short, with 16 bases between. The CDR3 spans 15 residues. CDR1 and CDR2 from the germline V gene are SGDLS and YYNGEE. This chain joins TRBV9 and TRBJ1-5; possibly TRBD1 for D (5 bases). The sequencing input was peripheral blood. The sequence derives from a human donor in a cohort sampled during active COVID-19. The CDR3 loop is CASSVEGTEGRPQHF. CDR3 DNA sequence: TGTGCCAGCAGCGTAGAGGGGACTGAGGGGCGGCCCCAGCATTTT. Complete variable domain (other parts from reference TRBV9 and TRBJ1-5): DSGVTQTPKHLITATGQRVTLRCSPRSGDLSVYWYQQSLDQGLQFLIQYYNGEERAKGNILERFSAQQFPDLHSELNLSSLELGDSALYFCASSVEGTEGRPQHFGDGTRLSIL.